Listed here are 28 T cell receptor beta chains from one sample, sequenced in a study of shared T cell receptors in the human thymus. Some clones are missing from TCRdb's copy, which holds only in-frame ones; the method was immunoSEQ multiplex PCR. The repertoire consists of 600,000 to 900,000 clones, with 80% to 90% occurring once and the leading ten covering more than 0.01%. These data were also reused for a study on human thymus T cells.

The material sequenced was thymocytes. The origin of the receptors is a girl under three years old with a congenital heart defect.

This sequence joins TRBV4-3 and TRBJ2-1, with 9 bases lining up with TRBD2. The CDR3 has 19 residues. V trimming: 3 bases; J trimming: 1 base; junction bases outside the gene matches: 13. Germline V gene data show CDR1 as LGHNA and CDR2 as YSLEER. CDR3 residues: CASSQRLVAGVGSYNEQFF. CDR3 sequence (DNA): TGCGCCAGCAGCCAGCGTTTAGTAGCGGGGGTGGGTTCCTACAATGAGCAGTTCTTC.

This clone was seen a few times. This CDR3 is CASSPGQGESNNEQFF. As DNA, the CDR3 is TGCGCCAGCAGCCCTGGACAGGGAGAGAGCAACAATGAGCAGTTCTTC. V is TRBV5-1 and J is TRBJ2-1; 8 bases agree with TRBD1. The CDR3 length is 16 residues. Germline values: CDR1 SGHRS, CDR2 YFSETQ. V lost 4 bases, J lost 5 bases, and 11 bases stayed unmatched.

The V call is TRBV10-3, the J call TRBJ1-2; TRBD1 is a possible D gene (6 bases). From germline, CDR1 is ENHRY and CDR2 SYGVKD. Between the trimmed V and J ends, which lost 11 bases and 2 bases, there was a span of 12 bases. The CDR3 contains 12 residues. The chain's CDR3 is CAVKGQNYGYTF. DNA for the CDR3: TGTGCCGTAAAAGGACAGAACTATGGCTACACCTTC.

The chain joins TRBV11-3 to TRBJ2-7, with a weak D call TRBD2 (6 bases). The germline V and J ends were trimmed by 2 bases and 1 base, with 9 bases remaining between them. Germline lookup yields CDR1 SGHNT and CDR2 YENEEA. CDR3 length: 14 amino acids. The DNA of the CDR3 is TGTGCCAGCAGCTTAAAGGAGGGATCCTACGAGCAGTACTTC. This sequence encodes CASSLKEGSYEQYF.

The CDR3, as DNA: TGTGCCAGCAGCTTGCTTGAGGATGGGTACGAGCAGTACTTC. It encodes CASSLLEDGYEQYF. V is TRBV5-5 and J is TRBJ2-7; no clear D gene. The CDR3 is 14 amino acids. V lost 1 base and J lost 4, with 12 bases in between. CDR1 is SGHKS, CDR2 YYEKEE, per germline (reference sequence).

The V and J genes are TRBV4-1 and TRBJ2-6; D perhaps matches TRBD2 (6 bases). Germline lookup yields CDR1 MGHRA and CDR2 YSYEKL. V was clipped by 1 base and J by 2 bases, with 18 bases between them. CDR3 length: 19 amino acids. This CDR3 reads CASSQVIWGEGTGANVLTF. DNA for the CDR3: TGCGCCAGCAGCCAAGTTATCTGGGGGGAAGGAACTGGGGCCAACGTCCTGACTTTC.

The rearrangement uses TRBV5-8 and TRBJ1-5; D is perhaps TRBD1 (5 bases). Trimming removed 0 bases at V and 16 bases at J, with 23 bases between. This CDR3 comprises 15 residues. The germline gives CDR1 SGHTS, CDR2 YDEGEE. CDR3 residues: CASSLEVKLGGCGHF. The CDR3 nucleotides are TGTGCCAGCAGCTTGGAAGTTAAGCTGGGGGGTTGTGGACATTTT. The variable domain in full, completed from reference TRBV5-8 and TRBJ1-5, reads EAGVTQSPTHLIKTRGQQATLRCSPISGHTSVYWYQQALGLGLQFLLWYDEGEERNRGNFPPRFSGRQFPNYSSELNVNALELEDSALYLCASSLEVKLGGCGHFGDGTRLSIL.

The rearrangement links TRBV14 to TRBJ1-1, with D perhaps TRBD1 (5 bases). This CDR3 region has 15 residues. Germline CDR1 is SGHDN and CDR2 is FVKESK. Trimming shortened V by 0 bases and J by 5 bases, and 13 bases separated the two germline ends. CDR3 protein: CASSQERRGGTEAFF. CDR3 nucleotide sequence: TGTGCCAGCAGCCAAGAAAGGAGGGGCGGGACTGAAGCTTTCTTT. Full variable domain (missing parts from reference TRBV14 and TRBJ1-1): EAGVTQFPSHSVIEKGQTVTLRCDPISGHDNLYWYRRVMGKEIKFLLHFVKESKQDESGMPNNRFLAERTGGTYSTLKVQPAELEDSGVYFCASSQERRGGTEAFFGQGTRLTVV.

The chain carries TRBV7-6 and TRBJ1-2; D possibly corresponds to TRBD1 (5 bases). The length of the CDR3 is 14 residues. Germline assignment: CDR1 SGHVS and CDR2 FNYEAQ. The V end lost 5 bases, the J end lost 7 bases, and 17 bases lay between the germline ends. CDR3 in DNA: TGTGCCAGCAGCCTACTCCAGGGCAGAGGTGGCTACACCTTC. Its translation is CASSLLQGRGGYTF.

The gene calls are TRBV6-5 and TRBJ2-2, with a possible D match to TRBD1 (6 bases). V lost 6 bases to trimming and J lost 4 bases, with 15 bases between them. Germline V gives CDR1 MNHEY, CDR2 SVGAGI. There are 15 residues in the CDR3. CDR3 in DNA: TGTGCCAGCAGCCCTAGGGGGAGTGGCACCGGGGAGCTGTTTTTT. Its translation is CASSPRGSGTGELFF.

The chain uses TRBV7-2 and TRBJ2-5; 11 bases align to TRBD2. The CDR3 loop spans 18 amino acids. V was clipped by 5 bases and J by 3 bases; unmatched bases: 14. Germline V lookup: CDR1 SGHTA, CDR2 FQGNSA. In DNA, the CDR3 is TGTGCCAGCAGCCTACTAGCGGGGGAACCCCGTGGGAAAGAGACCCAGTACTTC. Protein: CASSLLAGEPRGKETQYF.

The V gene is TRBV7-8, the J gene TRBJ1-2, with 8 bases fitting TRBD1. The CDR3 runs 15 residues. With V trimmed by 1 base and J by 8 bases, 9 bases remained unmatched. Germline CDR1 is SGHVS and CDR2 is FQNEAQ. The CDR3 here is CASSLGQGRRKGYTF. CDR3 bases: TGTGCCAGCAGCTTAGGACAGGGGCGAAGAAAAGGCTACACCTTC.

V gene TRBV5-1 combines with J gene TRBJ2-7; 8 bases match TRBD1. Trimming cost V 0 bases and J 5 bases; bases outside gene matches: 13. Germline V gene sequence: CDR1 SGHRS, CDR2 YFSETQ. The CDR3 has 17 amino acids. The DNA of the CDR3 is TGCGCCAGCAGCTTGGGTTCGGTCAGGACAGGGACGCACGAGCAGTACTTC. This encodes CASSLGSVRTGTHEQYF.

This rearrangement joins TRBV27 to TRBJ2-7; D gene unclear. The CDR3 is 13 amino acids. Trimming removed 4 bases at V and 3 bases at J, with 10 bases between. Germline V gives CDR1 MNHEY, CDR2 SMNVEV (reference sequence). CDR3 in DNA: TGTGCCAGCAGTTCGTATTCGAGCTACGAGCAGTACTTC. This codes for CASSSYSSYEQYF.

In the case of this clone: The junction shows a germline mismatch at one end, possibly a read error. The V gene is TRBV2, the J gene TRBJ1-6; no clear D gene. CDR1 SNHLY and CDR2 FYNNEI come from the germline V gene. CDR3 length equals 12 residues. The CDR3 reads CASSEPPSALHF. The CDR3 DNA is TGTGCCAGCAGTGAACCCCCTTCAGCCCTCCACTTT.

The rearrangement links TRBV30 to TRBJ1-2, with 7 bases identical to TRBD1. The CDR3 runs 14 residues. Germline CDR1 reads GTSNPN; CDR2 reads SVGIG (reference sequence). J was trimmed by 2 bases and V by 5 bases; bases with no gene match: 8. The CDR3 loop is CAWETGVENYGYTF. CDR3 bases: TGTGCCTGGGAAACAGGGGTTGAGAACTATGGCTACACCTTC.

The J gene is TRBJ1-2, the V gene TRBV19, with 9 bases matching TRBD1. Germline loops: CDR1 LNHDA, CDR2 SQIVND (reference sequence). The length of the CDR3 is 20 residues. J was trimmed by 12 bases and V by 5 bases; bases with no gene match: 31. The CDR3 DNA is TGTGCCAGTAGTGGCACCGAGGACGGGACAGGGTCTCGGGCTCCTACCCATGACACCTTC. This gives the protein CASSGTEDGTGSRAPTHDTF.

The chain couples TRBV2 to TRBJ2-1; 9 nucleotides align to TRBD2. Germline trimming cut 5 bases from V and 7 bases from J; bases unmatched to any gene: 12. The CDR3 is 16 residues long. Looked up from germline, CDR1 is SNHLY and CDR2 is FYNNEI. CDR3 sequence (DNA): TGTGCCAGCAGTTACTACGCGGGGGGGCCGGGGAATGAGCAGTTCTTC. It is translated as CASSYYAGGPGNEQFF.

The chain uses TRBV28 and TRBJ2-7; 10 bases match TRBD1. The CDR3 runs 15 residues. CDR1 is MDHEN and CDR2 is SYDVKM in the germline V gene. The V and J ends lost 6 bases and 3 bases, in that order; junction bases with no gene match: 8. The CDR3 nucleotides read TGTGCCAGCAGCCTCCGACAGGGGGCTTTCTACGAGCAGTACTTC. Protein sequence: CASSLRQGAFYEQYF.

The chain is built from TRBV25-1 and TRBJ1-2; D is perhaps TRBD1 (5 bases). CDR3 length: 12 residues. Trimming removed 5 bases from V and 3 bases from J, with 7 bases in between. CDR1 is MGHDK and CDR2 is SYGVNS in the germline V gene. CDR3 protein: CASSPGYYGYTF. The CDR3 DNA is TGTGCCAGCAGTCCAGGGTACTATGGCTACACCTTC.

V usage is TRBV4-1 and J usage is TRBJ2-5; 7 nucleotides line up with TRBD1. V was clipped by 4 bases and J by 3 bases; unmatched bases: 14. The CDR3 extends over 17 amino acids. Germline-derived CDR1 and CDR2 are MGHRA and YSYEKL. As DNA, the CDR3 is TGCGCCAGCAGCCCTATGATTAACTGGGACAGAGAAGAGACCCAGTACTTC. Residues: CASSPMINWDREETQYF.

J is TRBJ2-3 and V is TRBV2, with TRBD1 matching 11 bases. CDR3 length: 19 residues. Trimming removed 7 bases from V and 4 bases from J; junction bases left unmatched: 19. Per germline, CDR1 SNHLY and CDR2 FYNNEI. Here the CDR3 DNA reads TGTGCCAGCACAAAGTCCCACCAAAATCAGGGACAGGGGGCAGATACGCAGTATTTT. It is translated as CASTKSHQNQGQGADTQYF.

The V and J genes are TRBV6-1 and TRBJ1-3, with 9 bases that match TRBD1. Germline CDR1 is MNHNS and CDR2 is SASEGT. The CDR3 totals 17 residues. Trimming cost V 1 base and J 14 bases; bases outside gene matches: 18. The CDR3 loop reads CASSEEPPGQGFNPLYF. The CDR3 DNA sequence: TGTGCCAGCAGTGAAGAACCCCCGGGACAGGGTTTTAACCCCTTATATTTT.

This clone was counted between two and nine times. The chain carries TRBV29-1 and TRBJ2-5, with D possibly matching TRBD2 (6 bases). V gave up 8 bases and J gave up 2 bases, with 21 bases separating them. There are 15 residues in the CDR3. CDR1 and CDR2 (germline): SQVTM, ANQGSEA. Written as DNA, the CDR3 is TGCAGCCTCCGAGGTAGGGTGGCGGGACAAGAGACCCAGTACTTC. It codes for CSLRGRVAGQETQYF. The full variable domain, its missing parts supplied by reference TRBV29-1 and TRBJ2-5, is SAVISQKPSRDICQRGTSLTIQCQVDSQVTMMFWYRQQPGQSLTLIATANQGSEATYESGFVIDKFPISRPNLTFSTLTVSNMSPEDSSIYLCSLRGRVAGQETQYFGPGTRLLVL.

The CDR3 loop reads CASSWNGTETYEQYF. The CDR3 bases are TGTGCCAGCAGTTGGAACGGGACAGAGACCTACGAGCAGTACTTC. This chain connects TRBV6-5 to TRBJ2-7, with 7 nucleotides matching TRBD1. The CDR3 totals 15 residues. Germline lookup yields CDR1 MNHEY and CDR2 SVGAGI. Trimming removed 4 bases from V and 2 bases from J; junction bases left unmatched: 8.

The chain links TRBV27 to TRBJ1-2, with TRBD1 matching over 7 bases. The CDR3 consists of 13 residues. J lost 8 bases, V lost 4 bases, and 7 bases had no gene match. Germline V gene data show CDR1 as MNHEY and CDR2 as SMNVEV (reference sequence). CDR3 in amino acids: CASSSRTGRGYTF. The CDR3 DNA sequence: TGTGCCAGCAGTTCTCGGACAGGACGCGGCTACACCTTC.

The CDR3 loop is CASSQDRGSNQPQHF. The CDR3 DNA follows: TGTGCCAGCAGCCAGGACAGGGGGAGCAATCAGCCCCAGCATTTT. The gene calls are TRBV11-2 and TRBJ1-5; 10 positions agree with TRBD1. Germline V gene data show CDR1 as SGHAT and CDR2 as FQNNGV. The CDR3 is 15 amino acids. V shed 5 bases and J 1 base; nucleotides not matched to a gene: 2.

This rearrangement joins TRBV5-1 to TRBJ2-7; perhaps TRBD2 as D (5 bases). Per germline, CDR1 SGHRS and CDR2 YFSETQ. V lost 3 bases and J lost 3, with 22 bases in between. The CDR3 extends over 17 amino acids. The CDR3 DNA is TGCGCCAGCAGCTCGGGTGACTCCGGGATTAAAAGCTACGAGCAGTACTTC. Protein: CASSSGDSGIKSYEQYF.